This TCR beta chain was observed in a study of Ad26.COV2.S vaccination and SARS-CoV-2 variants. Using immunoSEQ multiplex PCR, the repertoire was profiled, and TCRdb retains in-frame clones only, with some absent. The sample carries 400,000 to 450,000 clones, roughly 91% recorded once. Germline lookup yields CDR1 SGHVS and CDR2 FQNEAQ. The V and J ends lost 4 bases and 0 bases respectively, with 13 bases between them. This CDR3 contains 15 residues. Specified treatment: around 19 received Ad26.COV2.S at low or high dose, single or two shots; roughly 5 received placebo; per-sample allocation not given. Samples were taken on day 63 after the first vaccine or placebo injection.

The rearrangement uses TRBV7-8 and TRBJ2-7, with D possibly called TRBD1 or TRBD2 (7 bases each). The TCR sequence derives from a person aged 18-60 years who received the Ad26.COV2.S COVID-19 vaccine or a placebo. Sequenced material: peripheral blood, taken in a trial of Ad26.COV2.S vaccine versus placebo. CDR3 protein: CASSSLRGGSYEQYF. In DNA form, the CDR3 reads TGTGCCAGCAGCTCCCTCAGGGGGGGCTCCTACGAGCAGTACTTC. Full variable domain (missing parts from reference TRBV7-8 and TRBJ2-7): GAGVSQSPRYKVAKRGQDVALRCDPISGHVSLFWYQQALGQGPEFLTYFQNEAQLDKSGLPSDRFFAERPEGSVSTLKIQRTQQEDSAVYLCASSSLRGGSYEQYFGPGTRLTVT.